The 11 T cell receptor beta chains below all came from one sample that was sequenced in a study of cytomegalovirus exposure and HLA in healthy donors. Amplification used 60 Vbeta primers and 13 Jbeta primers. Assay: immunoSEQ multiplex PCR; the TCRdb copy retains only in-frame clones and omits some. The sample lists some 200,000 clones, around four fifths occurring once. The specimen was PBMCs. The receptor source for this set is a woman aged 50 to 65 in good health and CMV-seropositive.

The chain combines TRBV19 with TRBJ2-5; D perhaps matches TRBD2 (6 bases). Per the germline V gene, CDR1 is LNHDA and CDR2 is SQIVND (reference sequence). V lost 3 bases to trimming and J lost 10 bases, with 15 bases between them. This CDR3 is built from 13 residues. This CDR3 reads CASSIVQGGDQYF. CDR3 DNA: TGTGCCAGTAGTATCGTCCAGGGCGGGGACCAGTACTTC.

The V and J genes are TRBV4-1 and TRBJ2-5; possibly TRBD1 for D (5 bases). The CDR3 sequence is 15 residues long. Trimming cost V 4 bases and J 5 bases, with 17 bases left between them. Germline assignment: CDR1 MGHRA and CDR2 YSYEKL. The CDR3 nucleotides are TGCGCCAGCAGCCTCATGACAGCTCCCAGGGAGACCCAGTACTTC. This encodes CASSLMTAPRETQYF.

The chain joins TRBV2 to TRBJ2-2; tentatively, D is TRBD2 (5 bases). The CDR3 contains 15 residues. V lost 4 bases, J lost 2 bases, and 11 bases lay in between. Germline lookup yields CDR1 SNHLY and CDR2 FYNNEI. The CDR3 nucleotides are TGTGCCAGCAGTGCGGACTGGATTAACACCGGGGAGCTGTTTTTT. It yields the protein CASSADWINTGELFF.

Regarding this clone: Compared with germline, one end of the junction differs, possibly owing to a read error. The chain couples TRBV7-9 to TRBJ2-7, with 10 bases aligning to TRBD1. Germline V gene sequence: CDR1 SEHNR, CDR2 FQNEAQ (reference sequence). This CDR3 is built from 15 residues. In nucleotides, the CDR3 is TGTTCCAGCAGCACTAGTGGGACAGGGGACTACGAGCAGTACTTC. Translation gives CSSSTSGTGDYEQYF.

A remark on this clone: A read error may produce the germline difference seen at one junction end. The chain uses TRBV7-7 and TRBJ1-3, with D perhaps TRBD1 (6 bases). In germline, CDR1 is SSHAT, CDR2 FNYEAQ (reference sequence). This CDR3 is built from 15 residues. The CDR3 sequence: CASSLDDRTGNTIYF. The CDR3 DNA reads as TGTGCTAGCAGCTTAGATGACAGGACTGGAAACACCATATATTTT.

CDR3 loop: CAAGGSILGGQSYNEQFF. As DNA, the CDR3 is TGTGCCGCCGGCGGGTCCATCCTCGGCGGGCAGTCCTACAATGAGCAGTTCTTC. V and J are TRBV19 and TRBJ2-1, with a possible D match to TRBD2 (5 bases). Germline loops: CDR1 LNHDA, CDR2 SQIVND (reference sequence). There are 18 residues in the CDR3. The V and J ends lost 11 bases and 1 base respectively, with 27 bases between them.

This chain uses TRBV6-6 with TRBJ1-2, with a weak D call TRBD1 (6 bases). The CDR3 extends over 12 amino acids. CDR1 and CDR2 from the germline V gene are MNHNY and SVGAGI (reference sequence). V lost 6 bases and J 5 bases, leaving 10 bases between the germline ends. The CDR3 DNA sequence: TGTGCCAGCAGCCGACAGGAGTATGGCTACACCTTC. Its protein product is CASSRQEYGYTF.

This rearrangement joins TRBV9 to TRBJ2-2; 8 bases align to TRBD1. Germline V gene sequence: CDR1 SGDLS, CDR2 YYNGEE. J lost 7 bases, V lost 4 bases, and 15 bases had no gene match. The CDR3 runs to 17 residues. The chain's CDR3 is CASSPIPGTGVGGELFF. CDR3 in DNA: TGTGCCAGCAGCCCAATTCCCGGGACAGGAGTGGGCGGGGAGCTGTTTTTT.

The chain uses TRBV10-3 and TRBJ2-2, with a tentative D call TRBD1 (6 bases). The V gene's germline CDR1 is ENHRY and CDR2 SYGVKD. Trimming pared 4 bases from V and 1 base from J, leaving 10 bases between. CDR3 length: 15 residues. The DNA of the CDR3 is TGTGCCATCAGTGGGTGGGGGCTGAACACCGGGGAGCTGTTTTTT. It encodes CAISGWGLNTGELFF.

The chain has TRBV7-3 and TRBJ2-2; D may be TRBD1 (5 bases). Between the trimmed V and J ends, which lost 4 bases and 5 bases, there was a span of 11 bases. This CDR3 spans 14 amino acids. The germline V gene encodes CDR1 SGHTA and CDR2 FQGTGA. The CDR3 DNA reads as TGTGCCAGCAGCTCAGGGCAGAAAACCGGGGAGCTGTTTTTT. It translates to CASSSGQKTGELFF.

The count of this clone is one. Other DNA sequences from this sample encode an identical CDR3 as well. The chain is built from TRBV5-5 and TRBJ2-7, with D maybe TRBD2 (5 bases). Per the germline V gene, CDR1 is SGHKS and CDR2 is YYEKEE (reference sequence). V lost 0 bases and J 2 bases, leaving 9 bases between the germline ends. This CDR3 has 14 amino acids. CDR3 amino acids: CASSLDVGAYEQYF. DNA of the CDR3: TGTGCCAGCAGCTTGGATGTGGGAGCCTACGAGCAGTACTTC. The full variable domain, rest sourced from reference TRBV5-5 and TRBJ2-7, is DAGVTQSPTHLIKTRGQQVTLRCSPISGHKSVSWYQQVLGQGPQFIFQYYEKEERGRGNFPDRFSARQFPNYSSELNVNALLLGDSALYLCASSLDVGAYEQYFGPGTRLTVT.